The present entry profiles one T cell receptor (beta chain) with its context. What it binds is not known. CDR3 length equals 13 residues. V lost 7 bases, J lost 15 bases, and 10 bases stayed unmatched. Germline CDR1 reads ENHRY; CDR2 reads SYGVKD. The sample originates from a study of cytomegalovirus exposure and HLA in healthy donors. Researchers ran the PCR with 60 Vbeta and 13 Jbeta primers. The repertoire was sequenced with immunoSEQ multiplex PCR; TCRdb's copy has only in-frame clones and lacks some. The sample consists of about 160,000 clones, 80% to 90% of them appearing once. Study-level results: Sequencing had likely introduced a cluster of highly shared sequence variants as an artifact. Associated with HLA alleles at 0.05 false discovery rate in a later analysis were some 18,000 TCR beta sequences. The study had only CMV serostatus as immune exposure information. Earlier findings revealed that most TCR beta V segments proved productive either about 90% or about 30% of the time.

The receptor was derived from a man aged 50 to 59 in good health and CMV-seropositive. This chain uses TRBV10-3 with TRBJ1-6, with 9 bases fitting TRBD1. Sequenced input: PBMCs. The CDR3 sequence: CAINPGQGGLLHF. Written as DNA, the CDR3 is TGTGCCATCAACCCGGGACAGGGAGGCCTCCTCCACTTT.